The clone carrying this T cell receptor beta chain has at least ten counts. What it recognizes is unknown. The data were taken from a study of metastatic and nonmetastatic thyroid tumors. Findings of the study overall: TCR beta diversity was reportedly significantly higher in malignant thyroid tumors than benign nodules, in blood and tumor.

MiXCR was used by TCRdb to re-call the PCR reads. The sample carries roughly 41,000 clones, roughly a sixth recorded once. The CDR3 totals 14 residues. CDR1 and CDR2 from the germline V gene are SGHDT and YYEEEE. V lost 0 bases to trimming and J lost 7 bases, with 11 bases between them. Ahead of thyroid surgery, no patient had received treatment of any kind. This receptor was taken from a female donor with papillary thyroid cancer or a benign thyroid nodule (not recorded which). Some clones in this sample may be carry-over from other donors' samples. The sequenced sample consisted of blood. J is TRBJ1-5 and V is TRBV5-6; possibly TRBD1 for D (5 bases). DNA of the CDR3: TGTGCCAGCAGCTTGGCGGGGGAAGGACAGCCCCAGCATTTT. Translation: CASSLAGEGQPQHF. Full variable domain (missing parts from reference TRBV5-6 and TRBJ1-5): DAGVTQSPTHLIKTRGQQVTLRCSPKSGHDTVSWYQQALGQGPQFIFQYYEEEERQRGNFPDRFSGHQFPNYSSELNVNALLLGDSALYLCASSLAGEGQPQHFGDGTRLSIL.